One and the same sample provided the 7 T cell receptor beta chains below, sequenced in a study of T cell repertoires in cytomegalovirus infection. A single record per CDR3 protein comes from TCRdb applying MiXCR to the reads. The repertoire holds hundreds of thousands of distinct CDR3 sequences, with 20% to 25% as singletons. Sequencing was carried out using CD8+ T cells from PBMCs. These receptor sequences come from a human donor in good health (CMV status not recorded). Some clones in this sample may be carry-over from other donors' samples.

The V call is TRBV7-4, the J call TRBJ2-3; D might be TRBD1 or TRBD2, each matching 5 bases. The CDR3 consists of 15 residues. The V end was cut by 1 base, the J end by 6 bases, with 14 bases between. Germline lookup yields CDR1 SGHVT and CDR2 SQSDAQ. CDR3 region: CASSLEWQGRDTQYF. CDR3 coding DNA: TGTGCCAGCAGCTTAGAGTGGCAGGGACGGGATACGCAGTATTTT.

This clonotype was seen more than once but under ten times. The rearrangement joins TRBV4-2 to TRBJ1-1; TRBD1 is a possible D gene (5 bases). V gave up 4 bases and J gave up 3 bases, with 15 bases separating them. Per the germline V gene, CDR1 is LGHNA and CDR2 is YNFKEQ. The CDR3 has 15 amino acids. CDR3 protein: CASSPDLGTHTEAFF. The CDR3 DNA is TGTGCCAGCAGCCCAGATTTAGGGACCCACACTGAAGCTTTCTTT.

The J gene is TRBJ1-1, the V gene TRBV4-1; TRBD1 matches at 8 bases. Germline loops: CDR1 MGHRA, CDR2 YSYEKL. The CDR3 is 14 residues long. V trimming: 4 bases; J trimming: 3 bases; junction bases outside the gene matches: 4. The CDR3 DNA follows: TGCGCCAGCAGCCGCGGACAGGGCGACACTGAAGCTTTCTTT. Amino acids: CASSRGQGDTEAFF.

This clonotype was counted between two and nine times. The chain has TRBV4-1 and TRBJ1-1; TRBD1 is a possible D gene (6 bases). Trimming removed 4 bases from V and 5 bases from J, with 14 bases in between. The germline gives CDR1 MGHRA, CDR2 YSYEKL. There are 14 residues in the CDR3. CDR3 DNA: TGCGCCAGCAGCCGACGGGACACGGGAACTGAAGCTTTCTTT. Protein: CASSRRDTGTEAFF.

This clonotype was observed a few times. The chain links TRBV6-5 to TRBJ1-2; TRBD1 is a possible D gene (6 bases). CDR1 is MNHEY and CDR2 is SVGAGI in the germline V gene. V was cut by 4 bases and J by 4 bases, with 19 bases left in between. The CDR3 runs to 16 residues. The CDR3 here is CASSSAGQLFLYGYTF. For the CDR3, the DNA is TGTGCCAGCAGTTCGGCCGGACAGCTTTTCCTCTATGGCTACACCTTC.

A few counts support this clonotype. The genes are TRBV4-1 and TRBJ2-1, with TRBD1 matching 8 bases. From germline, CDR1 is MGHRA and CDR2 YSYEKL. CDR3 length equals 16 residues. Trimming cost V 3 bases and J 4 bases; bases outside gene matches: 8. Here the CDR3 DNA reads TGCGCCAGCAGCCATCCCGGACAGGGAATTTACAATGAGCAGTTCTTC. Translated: CASSHPGQGIYNEQFF.

The V gene is TRBV4-3, the J gene TRBJ2-3; a possible D gene is TRBD2 (7 bases). With 3 bases removed from V and 6 bases from J, the gap between germline ends came to 19 bases. CDR1 is LGHNA and CDR2 is YSLEER in the germline V gene. This CDR3 region has 16 residues. CDR3 loop: CASSQRRGRALDTQYF. The CDR3 bases are TGCGCCAGCAGCCAGAGGCGGGGGCGCGCTTTGGATACGCAGTATTTT.